This passage covers 30 T cell receptor beta chains from one sample sequenced in a study of early T cells in non-severe SARS-CoV-2 infection (dated by TCRdb to the early 2020s). The library relied on 5' RACE. TCRdb lists the instrument as NextSeq 500. The raw public data were reprocessed by TCRdb itself: fastp quality trimming at Q25, MiXCR clonotype calling, in-frame beta chains only. Records with the same CDR3 protein are collapsed into one entry carrying the most frequent genes and DNA. This sample lists over 60,000 distinct CDR3 sequences; 11% were detected once. The ten largest account for 2.9% of the sample. The sequencing used whole blood, collected at baseline. These receptors originate from an adult who was a healthcare worker with PCR-confirmed SARS-CoV-2 infection or an uninfected control (not recorded which).

This clonotype has a handful of counts. The chain carries TRBV7-9 and TRBJ2-3, with a weak D call TRBD2 (6 bases). Germline-derived CDR1 and CDR2 are SEHNR and FQNEAQ (reference sequence). CDR3 length: 20 residues. The V and J ends lost 1 base and 4 bases respectively, with 27 bases between them. The CDR3 is CASSLDAGFAAGSSSDTQYF. The CDR3 bases are TGTGCCAGCAGCTTAGATGCGGGGTTCGCGGCGGGGAGCTCTTCAGATACGCAGTATTTT.

The CDR3 nucleotides read TGCGCCAGCAGCTTGGAAGTTGCGGGGCTCACAGATACGCAGTATTTT. Encoded protein: CASSLEVAGLTDTQYF. The chain uses TRBV5-1 and TRBJ2-3; D possibly corresponds to TRBD2 (6 bases). The germline CDR1 and CDR2 sequences are SGHRS and YFSETQ. V was shortened by 0 bases and J by 2 bases, with 13 bases between the two germline ends. The CDR3 loop spans 16 amino acids.

This clonotype has at least ten counts. V and J are TRBV9 and TRBJ1-4; D not resolved. Germline V lookup: CDR1 SGDLS, CDR2 YYNGEE. The CDR3 has 15 residues. With 3 bases removed from V and 3 bases from J, the gap between germline ends came to 12 bases. As DNA, the CDR3 is TGTGCCAGCAGCGGGGGAAGGGCAGCTAATGAAAAACTGTTTTTT. Translated, it gives CASSGGRAANEKLFF.

This clonotype has a count of ten or more. The rearrangement links TRBV19 to TRBJ1-2; weak D call: TRBD1 (6 bases). Germline values: CDR1 LNHDA, CDR2 SQIVND (reference sequence). The germline V and J ends were trimmed by 4 bases and 3 bases, with 12 bases remaining between them. CDR3 length: 14 residues. CDR3 bases: TGTGCCAGTAGTACCATGGACAGCTACTATGGCTACACCTTC. This encodes CASSTMDSYYGYTF.

The gene calls are TRBV6-6 and TRBJ2-1; 11 bases are a match to TRBD1. The CDR3 contains 16 residues. V lost 4 bases to trimming and J lost 4 bases; unmatched junction nucleotides: 6. Per the germline V gene, CDR1 is MNHNY and CDR2 is SVGAGI (reference sequence). CDR3 in amino acids: CASSSLGQGAYNEQFF. The CDR3 DNA reads as TGTGCCAGCAGTTCCCTCGGACAGGGGGCGTACAATGAGCAGTTCTTC.

This clonotype was observed a few times. The DNA for the CDR3 is TGCAGCGCATCCCCCGGCGGGTCTACTGAAGCTTTCTTT. This gives the protein CSASPGGSTEAFF. This chain links TRBV29-1 with TRBJ1-1; D gene ambiguous. Between the trimmed V and J ends, which lost 7 bases and 5 bases, there was a span of 17 bases. CDR3 length: 13 residues. CDR1 is SQVTM and CDR2 is ANQGSEA in the germline V gene.

This chain links TRBV11-2 with TRBJ1-2; D uncertain. CDR3 length: 13 amino acids. V was shortened by 6 bases and J by 1 base, with 9 bases between the two germline ends. Germline assignment: CDR1 SGHAT and CDR2 FQNNGV. CDR3 protein: CASRSLNNYGYTF. CDR3 nucleotide sequence: TGTGCCAGCAGGTCCCTGAATAACTATGGCTACACCTTC.

The chain joins TRBV2 to TRBJ1-5, with 10 bases lining up with TRBD1. Germline V gene lookup returns CDR1 SNHLY and CDR2 FYNNEI. The CDR3 runs to 16 residues. Trimming at V came to 4 bases and at J to 7 bases, leaving 10 bases not matched to a gene. Written as DNA, the CDR3 is TGTGCCAGCAGTGGGTATTGGACAGGGGGTTTACAGCCCCAGCATTTT. Its translation: CASSGYWTGGLQPQHF.

This clonotype has only a few counts. The V gene is TRBV4-3, the J gene TRBJ1-6, with D possibly matching TRBD1 (5 bases). The CDR3 contains 13 residues. V was pared by 2 bases and J by 11 bases, with 10 bases between. Germline assignment: CDR1 LGHNA and CDR2 YSLEER. The CDR3 sequence: CASSQRGVPPLHF. CDR3 bases: TGCGCCAGCAGCCAAAGGGGAGTACCACCCCTCCACTTT.

This clonotype was detected a few times. CDR3 sequence reads: CASSVEQGARNTEAFF. For the CDR3, the DNA is TGCGCCAGCAGCGTAGAACAGGGGGCGCGGAACACTGAAGCTTTCTTT. This rearrangement joins TRBV5-1 to TRBJ1-1, with 9 bases aligning to TRBD1. This CDR3 contains 16 residues. CDR1 is SGHRS, CDR2 YFSETQ, per germline. Trimming at V came to 4 bases and at J to 1 base, leaving 8 bases not matched to a gene.

This clonotype was observed a handful of times. The chain uses TRBV6-2 or TRBV6-3 and TRBJ2-3; D is undetermined. Trimming removed 10 bases from V and 3 bases from J, with 5 bases in between. Germline V lookup: CDR1 MNHEY, CDR2 SVGEGT. This CDR3 region has 10 residues. CDR3 loop: CATKTDTQYF. CDR3 sequence (DNA): TGTGCCACCAAAACAGATACGCAGTATTTT.

This clonotype showed up many times. The V call is TRBV20-1, the J call TRBJ2-3; 7 bases fit TRBD2. The CDR3 is made up of 16 amino acids. The germline CDR1 and CDR2 sequences are DFQATT and SNEGSKA (reference sequence). Unmatched junction bases numbered 7, after V lost 0 bases and J lost 1 base. DNA of the CDR3: TGCAGTGCTAGAGATCTCCGCCTAGCGGGCACAGATACGCAGTATTTT. Its protein product is CSARDLRLAGTDTQYF.

Ten or more counts support this clonotype. The rearrangement uses TRBV6-1 and TRBJ1-2; D is possibly TRBD1 (5 bases). Germline V gene sequence: CDR1 MNHNS, CDR2 SASEGT. The CDR3 has 11 amino acids. The CDR3 here is CATVTNYGYTF. The CDR3 region has the DNA TGTGCGACAGTTACCAACTATGGCTACACCTTC.

Many counts were recorded for this clonotype. V is TRBV28 and J is TRBJ2-7; TRBD2 is a possible D gene (5 bases). This CDR3 contains 11 residues. CDR1 and CDR2 from the germline V gene are MDHEN and SYDVKM. The V end lost 8 bases, the J end lost 3 bases, and 8 bases lay between the germline ends. The DNA for the CDR3 is TGTGCCAGCGGACTCGTCTACGAGCAGTACTTC. It is translated as CASGLVYEQYF.

The CDR3 nucleotides are TGCAGCGTTGAAGAAGGCAGTTCGGGCCGGCGCGGAAAGACCCAGTACTTC. It translates to CSVEEGSSGRRGKTQYF. V and J are TRBV29-1 and TRBJ2-5; D gene uncertain. CDR3 size: 17 residues. The germline V gene has CDR1 SQVTM and CDR2 ANQGSEA. Between the trimmed V and J ends, which lost 0 bases and 6 bases, there was a span of 23 bases.

This clonotype appeared a few times. The chain employs TRBV15 and TRBJ1-5; 10 nucleotides align to TRBD1. V lost 8 bases, J lost 6 bases, and 4 bases stayed unmatched. The CDR3 has 13 residues. CDR1 is LNHNV, CDR2 YYDKDF, per germline (reference sequence). In DNA, the CDR3 is TGTGCCACCGGGGACAGGGGAGGTCAGCCCCAGCATTTT. Translation gives CATGDRGGQPQHF.

This clonotype occurred many times. The rearrangement joins TRBV2 to TRBJ2-3; D possibly corresponds to TRBD1 (5 bases). V was clipped by 5 bases and J by 6 bases, with 9 bases between them. The germline V gene has CDR1 SNHLY and CDR2 FYNNEI. The CDR3 extends over 12 amino acids. Here the CDR3 DNA reads TGTGCCAGCAGTACAAAGGGGGATACGCAGTATTTT. Translation: CASSTKGDTQYF. The entire variable domain, with the rest obtained from reference TRBV2 and TRBJ2-3, is as follows: EPEVTQTPSHQVTQMGQEVILRCVPISNHLYFYWYRQILGQKVEFLVSFYNNEISEKSEIFDDQFSVERPDGSNFTLKIRSTKLEDSAMYFCASSTKGDTQYFGPGTRLTVL.

This clonotype was observed at least ten times. The chain joins TRBV2 to TRBJ1-2; D gene uncertain. The CDR3 is 11 amino acids. Per the germline V gene, CDR1 is SNHLY and CDR2 is FYNNEI. Trimming shortened V by 5 bases and J by 12 bases, and 13 bases separated the two germline ends. The CDR3 loop is CASSLLREDTF. CDR3 DNA sequence: TGTGCCAGCAGTTTACTCCGGGAAGACACCTTC.

This clonotype turned up a few times. The gene calls are TRBV7-9 and TRBJ1-1; TRBD1 might be the D (6 bases). The CDR3 sequence is 17 residues long. Germline V gives CDR1 SEHNR, CDR2 FQNEAQ (reference sequence). Trimming took off 5 bases at V and 1 base at J, with 20 bases between the two ends. This chain's CDR3 is CASSRFPTGVPNTEAFF. The CDR3 DNA follows: TGTGCCAGCAGCCGATTCCCGACAGGTGTACCGAACACTGAAGCTTTCTTT. The variable domain in full, completed from reference TRBV7-9 and TRBJ1-1, reads DTGVSQNPRHKITKRGQNVTFRCDPISEHNRLYWYRQTLGQGPEFLTYFQNEAQLEKSRLLSDRFSAERPKGSFSTLEIQRTEQGDSAMYLCASSRFPTGVPNTEAFFGQGTRLTVV.

To note about this clonotype: At one end the junction does not follow the germline gene, possibly because of a read error. This chain links TRBV5-6 with TRBJ2-3; D may be TRBD1 (5 bases). The CDR3 sequence is 15 residues long. The germline V gene encodes CDR1 SGHDT and CDR2 YYEEEE. The CDR3 DNA reads TGTGTCAGCAGCCTCACGGATCTGGGGCAGGATACGCAGTATTTT. This sequence encodes CVSSLTDLGQDTQYF.

The gene calls are TRBV27 and TRBJ1-2; the D is unclear. The CDR3 length is 13 residues. V lost 2 bases and J 2 bases, leaving 6 bases between the germline ends. Germline values: CDR1 MNHEY, CDR2 SMNVEV (reference sequence). In DNA, the CDR3 is TGTGCCAGCAGTTTAGAGCAGAACTATGGCTACACCTTC. Translating gives CASSLEQNYGYTF.

At least ten counts were recorded for this clonotype. This chain links TRBV7-9 with TRBJ1-1, with unresolved D. Trimming stripped 3 bases from V and 0 bases from J, with 2 bases between. Germline V CDR1 and CDR2: SEHNR, FQNEAQ (reference sequence). CDR3 size: 12 residues. The CDR3: CASSLVNTEAFF. The CDR3 DNA follows: TGTGCCAGCAGCTTGGTGAACACTGAAGCTTTCTTT.

This clonotype was observed a handful of times. This chain links TRBV5-1 with TRBJ1-5, with 11 positions matching TRBD1. Trimming cost V 4 bases and J 0 bases; bases outside gene matches: 6. CDR3 length equals 17 residues. CDR1 SGHRS and CDR2 YFSETQ come from the germline V gene. The CDR3 DNA reads TGCGCCAGCAGCCCCGGGACAGGGGGAGGTAGCAATCAGCCCCAGCATTTT. It yields the protein CASSPGTGGGSNQPQHF. Using reference TRBV5-1 and TRBJ1-5 for the parts outside the CDR3, the full variable domain is KAGVTQTPRYLIKTRGQQVTLSCSPISGHRSVSWYQQTPGQGLQFLFEYFSETQRNKGNFPGRFSGRQFSNSRSEMNVSTLELGDSALYLCASSPGTGGGSNQPQHFGDGTRLSIL.

This clonotype showed up just a few times. The V and J genes are TRBV11-2 and TRBJ1-6, with 7 bases identical to TRBD1. The CDR3 sequence is 17 residues long. V lost 2 bases, J lost 6 bases, and 10 bases stayed unmatched. CDR1 SGHAT and CDR2 FQNNGV come from the germline V gene. CDR3: CASSLLGSGQPNSPLHF. The DNA of the CDR3 is TGTGCCAGCAGCTTATTGGGTTCGGGACAGCCTAATTCACCCCTCCACTTT.

The V and J genes are TRBV25-1 and TRBJ2-1, with 9 bases fitting TRBD2. Germline CDR1 MGHDK, CDR2 SYGVNS. CDR3 length equals 15 residues. After removal of 7 bases from V and 2 bases from J, the junction contained 6 bases not matched to a gene. CDR3 sequence (DNA): TGTGCCAGCACTAAAGCGGGGGGACCCTACAATGAGCAGTTCTTC. This encodes CASTKAGGPYNEQFF. Combining the CDR3 with reference TRBV25-1 and TRBJ2-1 gives the whole variable domain EADIYQTPRYLVIGTGKKITLECSQTMGHDKMYWYQQDPGMELHLIHYSYGVNSTEKGDLSSESTVSRIRTEHFPLTLESARPSHTSQYLCASTKAGGPYNEQFFGPGTRLTVL.

The V gene is TRBV12-3 or TRBV12-4, the J gene TRBJ2-5; 7 positions match TRBD2. The length of the CDR3 is 13 residues. The J segment lost 5 bases and the V segment lost 4 bases, leaving 4 bases of the junction unmatched. The CDR3 reads CASSSAGFETQYF. The CDR3 region has the DNA TGTGCCAGCAGTTCAGCGGGATTTGAGACCCAGTACTTC.

This clonotype was observed many times. The chain is built from TRBV5-1 and TRBJ1-2; D gene uncertain. This CDR3 is built from 16 residues. The ends were cut back, 4 bases at V and 1 base at J, with 17 bases in the middle. Per germline, CDR1 SGHRS and CDR2 YFSETQ. The CDR3 coding sequence is TGCGCCAGCAGCACTCTAGATGGATCCGGTAACTATGGCTACACCTTC. Translation gives CASSTLDGSGNYGYTF.

This clonotype appeared many times. The CDR3 DNA is TGTGCCAGCTCAACATCCCACACAGATACGCAGTATTTT. It specifies CASSTSHTDTQYF. V and J are TRBV18 and TRBJ2-3; D remains ambiguous. Germline-derived CDR1 and CDR2 are KGHSH and LQKENI. The CDR3 covers 13 residues. The V end was cut by 5 bases, the J end by 2 bases, with 8 bases between.

J is TRBJ1-2 and V is TRBV13, with D perhaps matching TRBD1 (6 bases). V shed 3 bases and J shed 3 bases, with 17 bases lying between them. The CDR3 loop spans 16 amino acids. Germline V gene sequence: CDR1 PRHDT, CDR2 FYEKMQ (reference sequence). The CDR3 DNA sequence: TGTGCCAGCAGCTTCCCGCGACAGGCCGGAGACTATGGCTACACCTTC. Translation gives CASSFPRQAGDYGYTF.

At least ten counts were recorded for this clonotype. J is TRBJ2-7 and V is TRBV6-1, with 10 bases fitting TRBD1. Germline loops: CDR1 MNHNS, CDR2 SASEGT. V shed 5 bases, J shed 1 base, and the junction held 8 bases outside the gene matches. CDR3 length: 16 residues. The CDR3 DNA follows: TGTGCCAGCAGTTACTATGGACAGGGGGTATCCTACGAGCAGTACTTC. Translated: CASSYYGQGVSYEQYF.